What follows are 29 T cell receptor beta chains derived from one specimen sequenced in a study of T-cell reconstitution after alpha-beta-depleted transplantation in children. Molecular barcoding with unique molecular identifiers was used for the TCRbeta library. TCRdb independently ran MiXCR on the PCR reads; one entry per CDR3 protein. The repertoire consists of about 100,000 distinct CDR3 sequences, with over 6% occurring once and the leading ten covering about 17%. The input for sequencing was PBMCs, taken before TCRalphabeta/CD19-depleted stem cell transplant. The receptors derive from a boy younger than 10 with acute lymphoblastic leukemia, due to receive a stem cell transplant.

This clonotype was seen repeatedly, ten times or more. This chain's CDR3 is CASSYWGETQYF. The DNA of the CDR3 is TGTGCCAGCAGCTATTGGGGAGAGACCCAGTACTTC. V is TRBV5-6 and J is TRBJ2-5; D ambiguous. This CDR3 is 12 amino acids long. V shed 3 bases and J shed 4 bases, with 7 bases lying between them. Germline V lookup: CDR1 SGHDT, CDR2 YYEEEE.

The table lists this clonotype with many counts. This clone may be a read error of a much larger clone one base away. This sequence joins TRBV11-2 and TRBJ2-5, with D uncertain. Germline V gene data show CDR1 as SGHAT and CDR2 as FQNNGV. This CDR3 has 14 residues. DNA of the CDR3: TGTGCCAGCAGCTTAGATATGGCTGCATCGACCCAGCACTTC. It encodes CASSLDMAASTQHF.

This clonotype was observed at least ten times. J is TRBJ2-5 and V is TRBV20-1; D remains ambiguous. The CDR3 loop spans 15 amino acids. V dropped 6 bases and J dropped 1 base, with 18 bases sitting between them. The germline CDR1 and CDR2 sequences are DFQATT and SNEGSKA (reference sequence). CDR3 region: CSATPKSDGQETQYF. The CDR3, as DNA: TGCAGTGCGACCCCCAAGTCGGACGGCCAAGAGACCCAGTACTTC.

This clonotype was seen only a few times. The chain combines TRBV12-3 or TRBV12-4 with TRBJ1-6; 9 nucleotides line up with TRBD1. The CDR3 totals 14 residues. V was pared by 4 bases and J by 10 bases, with 5 bases of the junction left unmatched. The CDR3 DNA reads TGTGCCAGCAGTTGGACAGGGGAAGACTCACCCCTCCACTTT. Translated: CASSWTGEDSPLHF.

The V gene is TRBV27, the J gene TRBJ2-7, with TRBD1 matching over 8 bases. Germline loops: CDR1 MNHEY, CDR2 SMNVEV (reference sequence). This CDR3 contains 13 residues. Trimming took 4 bases from V and 2 from J; bases not matched to a gene: 1. The CDR3 is CASSWDRTYEQYF. The CDR3 DNA reads TGTGCCAGCAGTTGGGACAGGACCTACGAGCAGTACTTC.

The chain recombines TRBV6-5 with TRBJ2-5; D call uncertain. V gave up 0 bases and J gave up 5 bases, with 7 bases separating them. Germline V gene sequence: CDR1 MNHEY, CDR2 SVGAGI. The CDR3 totals 13 residues. CDR3 region: CASSYSDGETQYF. As DNA, the CDR3 is TGTGCCAGCAGTTACTCGGACGGGGAGACCCAGTACTTC.

In its sample, this clonotype was seen a few times. V and J are TRBV6-1 and TRBJ1-2; the D is unclear. V was pared by 6 bases and J by 6 bases, with 8 bases between. The CDR3 loop spans 11 amino acids. Germline lookup yields CDR1 MNHNS and CDR2 SASEGT. The CDR3 sequence is CASRDGDGYTF. The CDR3, as DNA: TGTGCCAGCAGAGACGGTGATGGCTACACCTTC.

The CDR3 coding sequence is TGTGCCAGCCTTAAGGGGACCCCGGGGGCCGGGGAGCTGTTTTTT. Its protein is CASLKGTPGAGELFF. The chain is built from TRBV7-6 and TRBJ2-2; TRBD2 is a possible D gene (6 bases). Trimming stripped 8 bases from V and 6 bases from J, with 19 bases between. CDR3 size: 15 residues. CDR1 and CDR2 from the germline V gene are SGHVS and FNYEAQ. The whole variable domain, filled in from reference TRBV7-6 and TRBJ2-2, reads GAGVSQSPRYKVTKRGQDVALRCDPISGHVSLYWYRQALGQGPEFLTYFNYEAQQDKSGLPNDRFSAERPEGSISTLTIQRTEQRDSAMYRCASLKGTPGAGELFFGEGSRLTVL.

This clonotype has a handful of counts. The J gene is TRBJ2-7, the V gene TRBV7-9; D is ambiguous. This CDR3 region has 15 residues. Per germline, CDR1 SEHNR and CDR2 FQNEAQ (reference sequence). With 1 base removed from V and 0 bases from J, the gap between germline ends came to 10 bases. For the CDR3, the DNA is TGTGCCAGCAGCTTAGACAGCCTGAGCTCCTACGAGCAGTACTTC. Its translation: CASSLDSLSSYEQYF.

V and J are TRBV5-5 and TRBJ1-1; no clear D gene. V gave up 0 bases and J gave up 3 bases, with 9 bases separating them. CDR1 and CDR2 from the germline V gene are SGHKS and YYEKEE (reference sequence). CDR3 length equals 14 residues. The CDR3 sequence is CASSLGVAHTEAFF. The CDR3 nucleotides are TGTGCCAGCAGCTTGGGGGTGGCTCACACTGAAGCTTTCTTT.

There are many counts of this clonotype. V usage is TRBV20-1 and J usage is TRBJ1-1; 7 positions match TRBD1. Germline CDR1 is DFQATT and CDR2 is SNEGSKA (reference sequence). With 5 bases clipped from V and 0 bases from J, the junction kept 3 bases outside the gene matches. The CDR3 length is 13 residues. The CDR3 protein is CSAWTGMNTEAFF. The CDR3 nucleotides are TGCAGTGCTTGGACAGGCATGAACACTGAAGCTTTCTTT.

This clonotype showed up many times. The V gene is TRBV4-1, the J gene TRBJ2-5, with unresolved D. V lost 3 bases and J lost 3, with 2 bases in between. Per the germline V gene, CDR1 is MGHRA and CDR2 is YSYEKL. The CDR3 contains 11 residues. CDR3 amino acids: CASSHEETQYF. The CDR3, as DNA: TGCGCCAGCAGCCACGAAGAGACCCAGTACTTC.

This clonotype showed up just a few times. The chain is built from TRBV7-9 and TRBJ1-1; D not certain. CDR1 and CDR2 (germline): SEHNR, FQNEAQ (reference sequence). The CDR3 is 16 residues long. V was pared by 5 bases and J by 8 bases, with 24 bases between. CDR3 sequence reads: CASSPAVRPGGREAFF. DNA of the CDR3: TGTGCCAGCAGCCCAGCTGTCCGGCCCGGAGGGAGGGAAGCTTTCTTT. The variable domain in full, with the rest retrieved from reference TRBV7-9 and TRBJ1-1, is DTGVSQNPRHKITKRGQNVTFRCDPISEHNRLYWYRQTLGQGPEFLTYFQNEAQLEKSRLLSDRFSAERPKGSFSTLEIQRTEQGDSAMYLCASSPAVRPGGREAFFGQGTRLTVV.

This clonotype was observed many times. The rearrangement links TRBV25-1 to TRBJ1-2; no clear D gene. The CDR3 is 13 amino acids. CDR1 MGHDK and CDR2 SYGVNS come from the germline V gene. Trimming stripped 5 bases from V and 1 base from J, with 8 bases between. DNA of the CDR3: TGTGCCAGCAGTCCAGAGATTAACTATGGCTACACCTTC. This encodes CASSPEINYGYTF.

This clonotype was recorded at least ten times. This chain joins TRBV12-3 or TRBV12-4 and TRBJ2-5; 8 bases match TRBD2. V shed 5 bases and J 7 bases; nucleotides not matched to a gene: 15. The CDR3 runs 16 residues. CDR3 nucleotide sequence: TGTGCCAGCAGTCCGGACTTCGCGGGGGGCACCGGGACCCAGTACTTC. Amino acid sequence: CASSPDFAGGTGTQYF.

This sequence joins TRBV10-3 and TRBJ1-4, with D possibly matching TRBD1 (5 bases). The germline CDR1 and CDR2 sequences are ENHRY and SYGVKD. The CDR3 is made up of 16 amino acids. Between the trimmed V and J ends, which lost 2 bases and 3 bases, there was a span of 13 bases. CDR3 coding DNA: TGTGCCATCAGTGAGCGTGTAGGGGTGTCTAATGAAAAACTGTTTTTT. Translating it yields CAISERVGVSNEKLFF.

This CDR3 is CASSQDGAGGPGYTF. CDR3 coding DNA: TGCGCCAGCAGCCAAGACGGGGCAGGGGGCCCTGGCTACACCTTC. This chain links TRBV4-3 with TRBJ1-2; 8 bases line up with TRBD1. The CDR3 runs 15 residues. V lost 0 bases, J lost 7 bases, and 7 bases stayed unmatched. The germline gives CDR1 LGHNA, CDR2 YSLEER.

This clonotype was observed at least ten times. The chain carries TRBV14 and TRBJ2-1; a weak D match, TRBD2 (5 bases). The V gene's germline CDR1 is SGHDN and CDR2 FVKESK. The V gene lost 5 bases and the J gene lost 5 bases, with 16 bases spanning the gap. The CDR3 runs to 15 residues. CDR3 residues: CASSTFRTYDNEQFF. The CDR3 DNA follows: TGTGCCAGCAGCACCTTCCGGACTTATGACAATGAGCAGTTCTTC.

This clonotype was seen repeatedly, ten times or more. The V call is TRBV4-1, the J call TRBJ2-7; D perhaps matches TRBD2 (6 bases). CDR1 MGHRA and CDR2 YSYEKL come from the germline V gene. V dropped 0 bases and J dropped 5 bases, with 8 bases sitting between them. This CDR3 spans 13 amino acids. CDR3 residues: CASSQEGRNEQYF. For the CDR3, the DNA is TGCGCCAGCAGCCAAGAGGGGAGGAACGAGCAGTACTTC.

This rearrangement joins TRBV6-2 or TRBV6-3 to TRBJ2-7; 8 bases align to TRBD1. Germline V CDR1 and CDR2: MNHEY, SVGEGT. The J segment lost 3 bases and the V segment lost 8 bases, leaving 3 bases of the junction unmatched. This CDR3 comprises 12 residues. In DNA, the CDR3 is TGTGCCAGCTGGGACAGGTTCTACGAGCAGTACTTC. Residues: CASWDRFYEQYF.

This clonotype was counted ten times or more. The chain carries TRBV6-2 or TRBV6-3 and TRBJ2-5; 12 bases match TRBD2. After removal of 0 bases from V and 4 bases from J, the junction contained 0 bases not matched to a gene. The CDR3 runs 15 residues. Germline V lookup: CDR1 MNHEY, CDR2 SVGEGT. The CDR3 nucleotides are TGTGCCAGCAGTTACTCGACTAGCGGGGGAGAGACCCAGTACTTC. This gives the protein CASSYSTSGGETQYF.

The chain carries TRBV12-3 or TRBV12-4 and TRBJ1-5; 8 nucleotides match TRBD1. This CDR3 spans 15 amino acids. V dropped 3 bases and J dropped 5; count of bases not matched to a gene: 6. CDR3 bases: TGTGCCAGCAGTTTCCTATCAGGGGGCGATCAGCCCCAGCATTTT. As protein: CASSFLSGGDQPQHF.

This clonotype came up many times. This chain uses TRBV6-4 with TRBJ1-5, with D unresolved. The CDR3 spans 13 residues. Germline V lookup: CDR1 MRHNA, CDR2 SNTAGT. Trimming stripped 4 bases from V and 3 bases from J, with 7 bases between. The CDR3 nucleotides read TGTGCCAGCAGTGCGGACTCCAATCAGCCCCAGCATTTT. This translates into CASSADSNQPQHF.

This clonotype was seen ten or more times. The CDR3: CASSVNSRSVGYTF. As DNA, the CDR3 is TGTGCCAGCAGTGTCAACAGTCGCTCGGTCGGCTACACCTTC. The chain combines TRBV2 with TRBJ1-2, with no clear D. This CDR3 has 14 amino acids. V dropped 4 bases and J dropped 8 bases, with 17 bases sitting between them. Per the germline V gene, CDR1 is SNHLY and CDR2 is FYNNEI.

This clonotype was seen a few times. V gene TRBV4-1 combines with J gene TRBJ2-6, with D possibly matching TRBD1 (6 bases). Germline CDR1 is MGHRA and CDR2 is YSYEKL. The ends were cut back, 3 bases at V and 0 bases at J, with 18 bases in the middle. This CDR3 spans 19 amino acids. CDR3 residues: CASSQRPQGLLSGANVLTF. The CDR3 DNA reads as TGCGCCAGCAGCCAGCGACCACAGGGTCTGCTCTCTGGGGCCAACGTCCTGACTTTC.

This clonotype was found many times. The gene calls are TRBV5-4 and TRBJ2-1, with D unclear. The ends were cut back, 2 bases at V and 2 bases at J, with 17 bases in the middle. The CDR3 consists of 17 residues. CDR1 and CDR2 (germline): SGHNT, YYREEE (reference sequence). CDR3 residues: CASSLKPLGYPYNEQFF. The CDR3 region has the DNA TGTGCCAGCAGCTTAAAACCTCTGGGATATCCCTACAATGAGCAGTTCTTC.

This clonotype was observed at least ten times. The chain joins TRBV5-6 to TRBJ1-5; no firm D call. The germline CDR1 and CDR2 sequences are SGHDT and YYEEEE. V was shortened by 8 bases and J by 4 bases, with 22 bases between the two germline ends. The CDR3 runs 16 residues. CDR3 region: CASSSGDPIGNQPQHF. DNA for the CDR3: TGTGCCAGTAGTTCGGGCGACCCTATAGGAAATCAGCCCCAGCATTTT.

As regards this clonotype: This may arise from a read error, as a much more abundant clone is one base away. The J gene is TRBJ2-1, the V gene TRBV29-1; possible D gene TRBD2, 6 bases. The CDR3 extends over 13 amino acids. Looked up from germline, CDR1 is SQVTM and CDR2 is ANQGSEA. CDR3 sequence (DNA): TGCAGCGTTCACCTAGCGAACCACAATGAGCAGTTGTTC. This codes for CSVHLANHNEQLF.

This clonotype was counted ten times or more. The rearrangement links TRBV28 to TRBJ1-1; D is undetermined. There are 12 residues in the CDR3. The germline V gene has CDR1 MDHEN and CDR2 SYDVKM. Trimming pared 6 bases from V and 6 bases from J, leaving 11 bases between. The CDR3 protein is CASSSVGAEAFF. The CDR3, as DNA: TGTGCCAGCAGCTCCGTCGGGGCTGAAGCTTTCTTT.